This passage covers 20 T cell receptor beta chains from one sample sequenced in a study of blood T cell repertoires in COVID-19. Generated by immunoSEQ multiplex PCR, the TCRdb table keeps only in-frame clones and is missing some. The sample contains around 310,000 clones, around 89% of which appear only once. Specimen: PBMCs or T cells enriched from blood (not recorded which). These receptors all stem from a woman in her forties who had recovered from COVID-19.

This clone has a handful of counts. The chain links TRBV20-1 to TRBJ1-1, with unresolved D. This CDR3 comprises 11 residues. Germline-derived CDR1 and CDR2 are DFQATT and SNEGSKA (reference sequence). The CDR3 nucleotides are TGCACCGAAACACCTCACACTGAAGCTTTCTTT. This encodes CTETPHTEAFF.

The rearrangement links TRBV9 to TRBJ2-7; tentative D call: TRBD1 (6 bases). CDR1 SGDLS and CDR2 YYNGEE come from the germline V gene. Trimming stripped 3 bases from V and 4 bases from J, with 11 bases between. The CDR3 consists of 13 residues. CDR3 nucleotide sequence: TGTGCCAGCAGCGCCGGAACAGGGTACGAGCAGTACTTC. Protein product: CASSAGTGYEQYF.

J is TRBJ2-2 and V is TRBV19, with D perhaps TRBD1 (5 bases). CDR1 is LNHDA and CDR2 is SQIVND in the germline V gene (reference sequence). V lost 3 bases and J lost 0, with 11 bases in between. This CDR3 has 16 amino acids. The CDR3 DNA is TGTGCCAGTAGTATTCCGACAGCAACGAACACCGGGGAGCTGTTTTTT. Protein sequence: CASSIPTATNTGELFF. The full variable domain, with the rest looked up from reference TRBV19 and TRBJ2-2, is DGGITQSPKYLFRKEGQNVTLSCEQNLNHDAMYWYRQDPGQGLRLIYYSQIVNDFQKGDIAEGYSVSREKKESFPLTVTSAQKNPTAFYLCASSIPTATNTGELFFGEGSRLTVL.

This chain links TRBV6-5 with TRBJ2-7, with a tentative D call TRBD2 (6 bases). The CDR3 is 16 residues long. V lost 2 bases to trimming and J lost 3 bases, with 17 bases between them. From germline, CDR1 is MNHEY and CDR2 SVGAGI. The CDR3 DNA sequence: TGTGCCAGCAGTTACCGGAGGGGAAGGAAGATCTACGAGCAGTACTTC. Its translation: CASSYRRGRKIYEQYF.

The chain is built from TRBV7-3 and TRBJ2-1, with 9 bases aligning to TRBD2. This CDR3 spans 14 amino acids. Germline V lookup: CDR1 SGHTA, CDR2 FQGTGA. With V trimmed by 0 bases and J by 9 bases, 3 bases remained unmatched. The CDR3 loop reads CASSLTAGGLEQFF. The CDR3 DNA reads TGTGCCAGCAGCTTAACAGCGGGGGGTCTTGAGCAGTTCTTC.

V is TRBV11-3 and J is TRBJ2-7, with 7 bases identical to TRBD2. The CDR3 consists of 14 residues. V dropped 3 bases and J dropped 4; count of bases not matched to a gene: 6. Germline CDR1 reads SGHNT; CDR2 reads YENEEA. Written as DNA, the CDR3 is TGTGCCAGCAGCTTTATAAGCGGGATTTACGAGCAGTACTTC. It translates to CASSFISGIYEQYF.

The chain links TRBV10-1 to TRBJ1-4; 9 nucleotides agree with TRBD1. Germline V lookup: CDR1 WNHNN, CDR2 SYGVQD (reference sequence). The trim removed 5 bases at V and 5 bases at J, leaving 3 bases unmatched. The CDR3 is made up of 14 amino acids. The CDR3 DNA follows: TGCGCCAGCAGTCCCGGGACAGGGAATGAAAAACTGTTTTTT. This gives the protein CASSPGTGNEKLFF.

CDR3 coding DNA: TGTGCCATCAGACCGGACAGGGGACCCTATGGCTACACCTTC. Encoded protein: CAIRPDRGPYGYTF. J is TRBJ1-2 and V is TRBV10-3; 9 bases map to TRBD1. The germline V gene has CDR1 ENHRY and CDR2 SYGVKD. CDR3 length: 14 amino acids. V was clipped by 6 bases and J by 4 bases; unmatched bases: 6.

The chain joins TRBV13 to TRBJ2-2; D is undetermined. Germline assignment: CDR1 PRHDT and CDR2 FYEKMQ (reference sequence). V lost 5 bases and J 4 bases, leaving 2 bases between the germline ends. The CDR3 loop spans 11 amino acids. The CDR3 loop is CASSLTGELFF. The CDR3 DNA is TGTGCCAGCAGCCTCACCGGGGAGCTGTTTTTT.

This clone was detected only once. The chain combines TRBV28 with TRBJ1-4; no reliable D call. Trimming left V 4 bases short and J 3 bases short, with 6 bases between. The CDR3 extends over 13 amino acids. Per germline, CDR1 MDHEN and CDR2 SYDVKM. As DNA, the CDR3 is TGTGCCAGCAGTTCCTCGGCTAATGAAAAACTGTTTTTT. Translation: CASSSSANEKLFF.

V is TRBV25-1 and J is TRBJ1-1; TRBD1 aligns across 9 bases. The ends lost 3 bases at V and 5 bases at J; junction bases unmatched: 4. Germline V gene sequence: CDR1 MGHDK, CDR2 SYGVNS. This CDR3 is 14 amino acids long. In nucleotides, the CDR3 is TGTGCCAGCAGTGAGACAGGGGGAGAGACTGAAGCTTTCTTT. This translates into CASSETGGETEAFF.

CDR3 residues: CASSFPSGINEQFF. As DNA, the CDR3 is TGTGCCAGCAGTTTTCCTAGCGGGATCAATGAGCAGTTCTTC. The chain couples TRBV27 to TRBJ2-1, with TRBD2 matching over 9 bases. CDR1 is MNHEY, CDR2 SMNVEV, per germline (reference sequence). This CDR3 has 14 amino acids. Trimming removed 3 bases from V and 6 bases from J; junction bases left unmatched: 3.

CDR3 nucleotide sequence: TGTGCCAGCAGCGGAGCGGGGGGGAATTCCTACAATGAGCAGTTCTTC. This encodes CASSGAGGNSYNEQFF. The gene calls are TRBV7-2 and TRBJ2-1; 10 bases map to TRBD2. Germline V CDR1 and CDR2: SGHTA, FQGNSA. Losses at the gene ends were 5 bases for V and 1 base for J; bases not matched to a gene: 5. The CDR3 covers 16 residues.

The chain links TRBV9 to TRBJ2-1; 8 bases match TRBD1. CDR1 is SGDLS, CDR2 YYNGEE, per germline. The CDR3 consists of 17 residues. With 4 bases clipped from V and 1 base from J, the junction kept 10 bases outside the gene matches. The CDR3 here is CASSPSTGTGSYNEQFF. CDR3 DNA: TGTGCCAGCAGCCCGTCGACCGGGACAGGATCCTACAATGAGCAGTTCTTC. Looking up the rest from reference TRBV9 and TRBJ2-1 gives the full variable domain: DSGVTQTPKHLITATGQRVTLRCSPRSGDLSVYWYQQSLDQGLQFLIQYYNGEERAKGNILERFSAQQFPDLHSELNLSSLELGDSALYFCASSPSTGTGSYNEQFFGPGTRLTVL.

The gene calls are TRBV9 and TRBJ2-1, with 7 bases that match TRBD1. J was trimmed by 2 bases and V by 4 bases; bases with no gene match: 6. Germline CDR1 and CDR2: SGDLS and YYNGEE. The CDR3 runs 15 residues. The CDR3: CASSRDSRTYNEQFF. DNA of the CDR3: TGTGCCAGCAGCAGGGACAGTCGTACCTACAATGAGCAGTTCTTC.

About this clone: One end of the junction fails to match germline, which may point to a read error. This chain joins TRBV29-1 and TRBJ2-3, with a possible D match to TRBD1 (5 bases). Germline CDR1 reads SQVTM; CDR2 reads ANQGSEA. This CDR3 region has 13 residues. The CDR3 loop is CSVDPGSTDTQYF. In nucleotides, the CDR3 is TGCAGTGTTGACCCAGGGAGCACAGATACGCAGTATTTT.

This chain connects TRBV5-1 to TRBJ2-3; 7 bases match TRBD2. The ends lost 5 bases at V and 5 bases at J; junction bases unmatched: 8. CDR1 SGHRS and CDR2 YFSETQ come from the germline V gene. This CDR3 region has 14 residues. CDR3 sequence reads: CASRGGSRIDTQYF. DNA for the CDR3: TGCGCCAGCAGGGGCGGGAGTAGGATAGATACGCAGTATTTT.

This clone was picked up a small number of times. The chain joins TRBV6-6 to TRBJ2-3; TRBD2 agrees at 9 bases. V lost 5 bases, J lost 2 bases, and 5 bases stayed unmatched. Germline V gene sequence: CDR1 MNHNY, CDR2 SVGAGI (reference sequence). This CDR3 is built from 15 residues. Here the CDR3 DNA reads TGTGCCAGCAGTGACCCTAGCGGGGACACAGATACGCAGTATTTT. Protein product: CASSDPSGDTDTQYF.

The gene calls are TRBV3-1 (or the pseudogene TRBV3-2) and TRBJ2-7; D unclear. Germline CDR1 is LGHDT and CDR2 is YNNKEL (reference sequence). The CDR3 totals 12 residues. V was clipped by 6 bases and J by 3 bases, with 9 bases between them. The CDR3 bases are TGTGCCAGCAGTCTAAAAAACTACGAGCAGTACTTC. Amino acid sequence: CASSLKNYEQYF.

With respect to this clone: The germline gene is not matched at one end of the junction; a read error may be the cause. The chain employs TRBV5-4 and TRBJ2-5; TRBD1 aligns across 8 bases. From germline, CDR1 is SGHNT and CDR2 YYREEE (reference sequence). The CDR3 is 15 amino acids. The DNA of the CDR3 is TGTGCCGGCAGCTCGGACAGGGCCGAATGGGGGACCCAGTACTTC. Its translation is CAGSSDRAEWGTQYF.